This TCR beta chain was found in a study of OX40 agonist ivuxolimab in advanced cancers. Points from the study as a whole: Low normalized T-cell clonal expansion also characterized some of the nonresponders.

Comments on this clone: Antigen specificity is unknown.

Clones were sequenced by immunoSEQ multiplex PCR, and TCRdb holds only the in-frame ones, with some missing. The profile shows 85,000 or so clones, 65% to 90% of them singletons. Trimming left V 6 bases short and J 0 bases short, with 17 bases between. Germline CDR1 is SSHAT and CDR2 is FNYEAQ (reference sequence). The CDR3 is made up of 16 amino acids. V is TRBV7-7 and J is TRBJ2-5, with D possibly being TRBD1 or TRBD2 (6 bases each). Sequences were derived from CD4+ or CD8+ T cells sorted from blood, sampled in a trial of the OX40 agonist ivuxolimab. The clonotype was recovered from an adult with an advanced solid tumor such as melanoma, head and neck, liver or kidney cancer. CDR3 amino acids: CASSSLGGSYQETQYF. The CDR3 DNA reads TGTGCCAGCAGTTCCTTAGGGGGGTCGTACCAAGAGACCCAGTACTTC.